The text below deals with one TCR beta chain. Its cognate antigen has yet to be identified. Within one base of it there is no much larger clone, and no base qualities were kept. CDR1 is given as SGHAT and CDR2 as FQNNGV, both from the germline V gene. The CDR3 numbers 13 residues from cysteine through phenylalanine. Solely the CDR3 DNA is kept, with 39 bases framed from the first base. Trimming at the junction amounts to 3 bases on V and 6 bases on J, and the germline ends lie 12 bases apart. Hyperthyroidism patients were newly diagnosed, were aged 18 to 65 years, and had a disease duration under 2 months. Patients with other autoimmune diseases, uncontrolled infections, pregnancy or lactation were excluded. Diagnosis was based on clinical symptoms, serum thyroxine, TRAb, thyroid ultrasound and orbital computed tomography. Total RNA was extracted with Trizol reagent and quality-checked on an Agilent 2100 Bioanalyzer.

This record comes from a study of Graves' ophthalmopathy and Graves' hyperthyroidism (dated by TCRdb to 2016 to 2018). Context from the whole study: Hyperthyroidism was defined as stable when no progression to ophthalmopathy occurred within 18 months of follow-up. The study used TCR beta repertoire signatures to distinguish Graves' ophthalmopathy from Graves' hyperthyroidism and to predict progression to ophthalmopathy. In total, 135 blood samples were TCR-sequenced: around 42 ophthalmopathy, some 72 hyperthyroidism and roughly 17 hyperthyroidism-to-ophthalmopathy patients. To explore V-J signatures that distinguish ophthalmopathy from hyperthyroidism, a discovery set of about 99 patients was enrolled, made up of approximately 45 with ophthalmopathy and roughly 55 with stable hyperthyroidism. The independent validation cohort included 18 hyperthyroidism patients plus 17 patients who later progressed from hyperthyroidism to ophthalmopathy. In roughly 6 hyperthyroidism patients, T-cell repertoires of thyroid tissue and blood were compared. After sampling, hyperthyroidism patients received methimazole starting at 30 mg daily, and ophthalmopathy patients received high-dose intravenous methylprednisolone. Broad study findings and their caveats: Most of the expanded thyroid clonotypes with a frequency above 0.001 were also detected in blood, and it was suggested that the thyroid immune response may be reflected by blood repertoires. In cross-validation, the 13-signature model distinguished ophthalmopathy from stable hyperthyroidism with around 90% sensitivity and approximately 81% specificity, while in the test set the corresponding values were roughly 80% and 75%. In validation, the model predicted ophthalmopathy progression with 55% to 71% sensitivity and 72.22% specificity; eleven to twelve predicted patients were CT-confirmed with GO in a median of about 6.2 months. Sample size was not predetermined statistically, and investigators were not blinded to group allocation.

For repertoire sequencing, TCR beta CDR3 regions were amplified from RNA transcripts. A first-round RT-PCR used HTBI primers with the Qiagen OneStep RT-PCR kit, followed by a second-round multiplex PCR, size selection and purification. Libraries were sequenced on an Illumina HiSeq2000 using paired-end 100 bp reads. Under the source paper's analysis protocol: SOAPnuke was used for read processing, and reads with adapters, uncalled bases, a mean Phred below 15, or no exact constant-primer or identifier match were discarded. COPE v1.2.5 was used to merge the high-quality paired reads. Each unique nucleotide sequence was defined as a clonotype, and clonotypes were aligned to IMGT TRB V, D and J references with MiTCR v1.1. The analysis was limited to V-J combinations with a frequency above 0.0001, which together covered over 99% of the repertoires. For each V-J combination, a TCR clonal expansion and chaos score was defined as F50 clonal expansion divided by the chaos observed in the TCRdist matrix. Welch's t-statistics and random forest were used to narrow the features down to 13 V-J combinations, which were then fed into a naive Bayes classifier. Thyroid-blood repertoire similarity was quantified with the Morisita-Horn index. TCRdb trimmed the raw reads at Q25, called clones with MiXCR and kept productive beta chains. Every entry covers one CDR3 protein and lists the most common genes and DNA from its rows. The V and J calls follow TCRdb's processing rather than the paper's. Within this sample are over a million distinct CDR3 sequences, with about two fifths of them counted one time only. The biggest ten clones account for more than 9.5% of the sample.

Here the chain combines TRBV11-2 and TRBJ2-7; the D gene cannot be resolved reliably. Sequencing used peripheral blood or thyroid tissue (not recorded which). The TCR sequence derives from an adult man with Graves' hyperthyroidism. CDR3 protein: CASSFGWEPEQYF. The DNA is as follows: TGTGCCAGCAGCTTCGGTTGGGAACCCGAGCAGTACTTC.